What follows describes a single T cell receptor (beta chain). This sample stems from a study of blood T cell repertoires in COVID-19. With 6 bases clipped from V and 8 bases from J, the junction kept 7 bases outside the gene matches. The CDR3 consists of 13 residues. The germline CDR1 and CDR2 sequences are MNHEY and SMNVEV (reference sequence). Method: immunoSEQ multiplex PCR; TCRdb's copy keeps in-frame clones and lacks some. The table shows some 180,000 clones, with approximately 87% occurring only once. The chain has TRBV27 and TRBJ1-2; TRBD1 aligns across 9 bases. The TCR sequence derives from a man aged 65-85 years with active or convalescent COVID-19. The sample was peripheral blood. CDR3 sequence reads: CASSPQGASGYTF. The CDR3 DNA sequence: TGTGCCAGCAGCCCACAGGGGGCCTCGGGCTACACCTTC.